A selection of T cell receptor beta chains follows, all from one sample in a study of shared clonotypes between healthy human individuals. Here immunoSEQ multiplex PCR was the method, and the copy in TCRdb shows in-frame clones only, minus some. Of approximately 1,500,000 clones in the sample, nearly 99% were seen once. Sequenced material: naive CD4+ T cells sorted from blood. These receptors were collected from a man aged 25 to 40 in good health. Each CDR3 is given with its conserved first and last residue. D genes are given only for firm matches. A clone size is listed for some rows: how often the clone was seen (once, few, many), or a class if it is expanded.

CASSPWLGGADFYEQYF TGTGCCAGCAGCCCCTGGTTGGGGGGGGCGGATTTTTACGAGCAGTACTTC NA once TRBJ2-7 TRBV11-2
CASSRDSLSSGANVLTF TGCGCCAGCAGCAGGGATTCCCTCTCCTCTGGGGCCAACGTCCTGACTTTC NA NA TRBJ2-6 TRBV5-1
CATRDRDNQPQHF TGTGCCACCCGGGACAGGGACAATCAGCCCCAGCATTTT TRBD1 NA TRBJ1-5 TRBV19
CATSRGPAGLTYEQYF TGTGCCACCAGCAGAGGCCCAGCGGGATTAACCTACGAGCAGTACTTC TRBD2 NA TRBJ2-7 TRBV15
CASSLFVSGRGETQYF TGCGCCAGCAGCTTGTTCGTTTCGGGGAGAGGAGAGACCCAGTACTTC NA once TRBJ2-5 TRBV5-1
CASSPRQGAYEQYF TGTGCCAGTAGTCCCCGACAGGGGGCGTACGAGCAGTACTTC TRBD1 NA TRBJ2-7 TRBV19
CASSLRESEQFF TGTGCCAGCAGCTTAAGGGAATCCGAGCAGTTCTTC NA NA TRBJ2-1 TRBV13
CASSPGRGSGIEQFF TGCGCCAGCAGCCCAGGGAGGGGATCAGGGATTGAGCAGTTCTTC TRBD2 once TRBJ2-1 TRBV5-1
CASSVATSGRFGETQYF TGTGCCAGCAGCGTAGCCACTAGCGGGAGATTCGGAGAGACCCAGTACTTC TRBD2 NA TRBJ2-5 TRBV9
CASSFSADRQETQYF TGTGCCAGCAGCTTTAGTGCCGACAGGCAGGAGACCCAGTACTTC NA NA TRBJ2-5 TRBV5-4
CASSPQGGLEAFF TGTGCCAGCAGCCCACAAGGGGGGCTTGAAGCTTTCTTT NA NA TRBJ1-1 TRBV7-2
CSARGGHEQFF TGCAGTGCTAGAGGAGGGCATGAGCAGTTCTTC NA NA TRBJ2-1 TRBV20-1
CASSEAESSYNEQFF TGTGCCAGCAGTGAAGCTGAGAGCTCCTACAATGAGCAGTTCTTC NA NA TRBJ2-1 TRBV2
CSAKNTGTGTNEQYF TGCAGCGCTAAGAATACCGGGACAGGTACGAACGAGCAGTACTTC TRBD1 NA TRBJ2-7 TRBV29-1
CASSPLGGGEQFF TGTGCCAGCTCACCACTCGGGGGAGGTGAGCAGTTCTTC NA NA TRBJ2-1 TRBV18
CASSEAARWDRVGYEQYF TGTGCCAGCAGTGAAGCGGCGAGATGGGACAGGGTGGGCTACGAGCAGTACTTC TRBD1 NA TRBJ2-7 TRBV2
CASSQGGSGNQPQHF TGCGCCAGCAGCCAAGGAGGATCGGGGAATCAGCCCCAGCATTTT NA NA TRBJ1-5 TRBV4-1
CASSTGLAGGTDTQYF TGTGCCAGCAGCACCGGACTAGCGGGAGGTACAGATACGCAGTATTTT TRBD2 NA TRBJ2-3 TRBV11-2
CASSLLWGWFGYTF TGCGCCAGCAGCTTACTCTGGGGGTGGTTTGGCTACACCTTC NA NA TRBJ1-2 TRBV10-1
CASRLVVPAGETDTQYF TGTGCAAGTCGCTTAGTAGTCCCGGCGGGGGAGACAGATACGCAGTATTTT NA NA TRBJ2-3 TRBV12-2
CASSLLRTGLTSNQPQHF TGTGCCAGCTCACTTCTCCGGACAGGGCTGACGAGCAATCAGCCCCAGCATTTT TRBD1 NA TRBJ1-5 TRBV18
CASSLEVNTGELFF TGTGCCAGCAGCTTAGAGGTGAACACCGGGGAGCTGTTTTTT NA NA TRBJ2-2 TRBV7-9
CASSPQDGSTDTQYF TGTGCCAGCTCACCACAGGACGGAAGCACAGATACGCAGTATTTT NA NA TRBJ2-3 TRBV18
CASRGQGGDEQFF TGTGCCAGCCGGGGACAGGGGGGAGATGAGCAGTTCTTC TRBD1 NA TRBJ2-1 TRBV6-1
CASSYSRPPYEQYF TGTGCCAGCAGTTACTCGCGGCCCCCTTACGAGCAGTACTTC NA NA TRBJ2-7 TRBV27
CSVSPGDSQEQYF TGCAGCGTTAGTCCCGGGGACTCGCAAGAGCAGTACTTC NA NA TRBJ2-7 TRBV29-1
CASRRGQTGRYTF TGTGCCAGCAGGAGGGGCCAGACCGGGCGCTACACCTTC NA NA TRBJ1-2 TRBV28
CASSLAGGEQYF TGTGCCAGCAGCCTAGCGGGAGGCGAGCAGTACTTC TRBD2 NA TRBJ2-7 TRBV28
CASGTSGSYEQYF TGTGCCAGCGGGACTAGCGGCTCCTACGAGCAGTACTTC TRBD2 NA TRBJ2-7 TRBV6-1